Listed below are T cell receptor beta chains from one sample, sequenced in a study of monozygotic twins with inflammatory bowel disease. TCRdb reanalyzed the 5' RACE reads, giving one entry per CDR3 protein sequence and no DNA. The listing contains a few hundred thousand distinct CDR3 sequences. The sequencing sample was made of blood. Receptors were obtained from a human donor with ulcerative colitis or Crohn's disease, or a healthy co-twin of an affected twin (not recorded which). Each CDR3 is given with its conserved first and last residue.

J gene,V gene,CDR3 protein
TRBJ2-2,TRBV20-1,CSAKRLAGTNTGELFF
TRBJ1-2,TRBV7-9,CASSLLADYGYTF
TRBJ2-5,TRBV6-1,CASSGSGAQRVETQYF
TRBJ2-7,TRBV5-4,CASSLAGRGPTYEQYF
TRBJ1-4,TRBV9,CASSVGGAVSNEKLFF
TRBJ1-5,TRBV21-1,CASSKAADRGKNQPQHF
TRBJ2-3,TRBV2,CASSLNRVVTDTQYF
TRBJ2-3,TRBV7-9,CASSLQGSLTDTQYF
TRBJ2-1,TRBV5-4,CAPGDIPRSYNEQFF
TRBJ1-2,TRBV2,CASSDRTGGGGYTF
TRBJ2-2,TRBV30,CAWSLGGPAGELFF